This T cell receptor (beta chain) was recorded in a study of shared clonotypes between healthy human individuals. Deep-level settings were used for running the assay. Profiling relied on immunoSEQ multiplex PCR, and the TCRdb table lists in-frame clones only, not all of them. The sample lists 2 million to 2.5 million clones, 80% to 95% occurring once. Concerning this clone itself: Its antigen remains unidentified.

The CDR3 contains 12 residues. The germline V gene has CDR1 ENHRY and CDR2 SYGVKD. The V end was cut by 4 bases, the J end by 7 bases, with 11 bases between. Findings and limits, study-wide: Represented genetic and exposure-history diversity was restricted by having few donors.

This receptor was obtained from a man aged 18 to 29 in good health. Some clones in this sample may be carry-over from other donors' samples. The rearrangement joins TRBV10-3 to TRBJ2-7; the D gene is possibly TRBD1 (5 bases). The sample was naive CD4+ T cells from PBMCs. Subset noted: CD45RA+ positively selected. CDR3 coding DNA: TGTGCCATCAGTGTAGGGGATGGAGAGCAGTACTTC. Translating it yields CAISVGDGEQYF.